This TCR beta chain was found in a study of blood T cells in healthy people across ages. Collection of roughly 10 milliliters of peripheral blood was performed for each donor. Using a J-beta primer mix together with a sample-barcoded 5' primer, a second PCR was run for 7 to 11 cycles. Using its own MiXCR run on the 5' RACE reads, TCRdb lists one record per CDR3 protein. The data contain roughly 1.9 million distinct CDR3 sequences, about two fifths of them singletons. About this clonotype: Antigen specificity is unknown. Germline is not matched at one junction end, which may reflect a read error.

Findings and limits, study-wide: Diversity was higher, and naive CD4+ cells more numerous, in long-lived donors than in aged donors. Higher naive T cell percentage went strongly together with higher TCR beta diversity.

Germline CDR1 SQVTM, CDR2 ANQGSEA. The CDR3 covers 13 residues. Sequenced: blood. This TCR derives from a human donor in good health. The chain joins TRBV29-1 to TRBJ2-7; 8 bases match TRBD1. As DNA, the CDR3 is TGCAGCGTCGTCGACAGGGGCTCCTACGGGCAGTACTTC. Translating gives CSVVDRGSYGQYF.